One T cell receptor (beta chain) is described in this entry. The antigen is undetermined. The source of the sample is a study of blood T cells in healthy people across ages. Study-wide findings and caveats: Percentage of naive T cells showed a strong correlation with TCR beta diversity.

Combining a sample-barcoded 5' primer with a J-beta primer mix, a second PCR ran for about 7 to 11 cycles. Researchers report that a template-switch adaptor with 12 random nucleotides tagged each cDNA molecule. TCRdb reprocessed the 5' RACE reads via MiXCR and lists one record per CDR3 protein. The table includes about 780,000 distinct CDR3 sequences, 35% to 60% detected once. There are 18 residues in the CDR3. The germline V gene encodes CDR1 KGHSH and CDR2 LQKENI. V dropped 1 base and J dropped 0; count of bases not matched to a gene: 10. The chain links TRBV18 to TRBJ2-3; 7 nucleotides match TRBD2. The sample consisted of blood. The source is a man older than 75 in good health. CDR3 loop: CASSPLLAAKESTDTQYF. The DNA of the CDR3 is TGTGCCAGCTCACCACTTCTAGCGGCCAAAGAAAGCACAGATACGCAGTATTTT.